The TCR beta chain under discussion was sequenced for a study of shared clonotypes between healthy human individuals (dated by TCRdb to about 2020). Concerning the study at large: The cohort comprised a couple of women and a few men aged 18 to 49 years. For each donor, CD4 naive and CD4 memory were each run on three plates, CD8 naive on two plates, and CD8 memory on one plate. The study deeply sequenced blood TCR repertoires of about 5 healthy adults to estimate repertoire size and the extent of clonotype sharing between individuals. To increase sequencing depth and limit assay-specific biases, TCR repertoire library preparation and sequencing were carried out by different laboratories using diverse techniques. Between about 0.8 and 9 billion PBMCs per donor were obtained by leukapheresis.

What the research found in general, with its limitations: Because the study included only a small number of donors, the genetic and exposure-history diversity represented was limited. Based on pairwise subsampling, the degree of clonotype sharing among donors was expected to be affected by sequencing depth. Higher generation probabilities were observed for clonotypes shared by all four sorted-subset donors than for non-shared clonotypes. Estimated clonotype richness was generally larger for naive than for memory subsets. Across a handful of donors, around 5% of naive CD4, around 3.3% of naive CD8, under 2.5% of memory CD4, and around 0.4% of memory CD8 clonotypes were shared. Rarefaction of sorted-subset datasets indicated incomplete sequencing despite the large sequencing depth. Sampling was restricted to blood, and TCR repertoires in tissue are likely to differ from TCR repertoires in blood.

Details on this clone: Its antigen is not yet known. No much larger clonotype is one base removed from it; base qualities were not supplied.

TCR CDR3 regions were amplified from genomic DNA by multiplex PCR using the deep immunoSEQ assay. For each cell subset, the extracted genomic DNA was distributed evenly across all wells of several immunoSEQ 96-well plates, and each plate served as one replicate. For sorted subsets, around 0.2 ug of genomic DNA, equivalent to some 30,000 T cell genomes, went into each replicate PCR. Purified libraries were measured with a Qubit 3.0 fluorometer, size-checked on a Bioanalyzer 2100, and measured again with the KAPA Library Quantification kit. Every immunoSEQ 96-well plate was sequenced on a separate single-read 150-cycle Illumina NextSeq 550 flow cell. Under the source paper's analysis protocol: Because the immunoSEQ output included only junctional sequences and no quality scores, the filtering could not be the same as the filtering used for full-length reads. To assign V/J genes and CDR3, sequences were annotated using PyIR, a Python wrapper for IgBLAST v1.9, with IMGT germline references. Reads were filtered out if the reads had weak V/J assignments (E-value above 1e-6), no CDR3, stop codons, out-of-frame junctions, or ambiguous translated residues. V3J clonotypes were defined as sequences sharing the same inferred V gene, J gene, and CDR3 amino acid sequence. Percentage overlap between repertoires was calculated by dividing the number of shared unique clonotypes by the size of the smaller repertoire. Repertoire richness was assessed with RTK rarefaction, the Chao1 estimator, and Recon v2.1 estimates of unobserved clonotypes. For all TCRbeta clonotypes obtained by the gDNA method from a few donors, generation probabilities were computed with OLGA. Imported from immuneACCESS, the table was reduced by TCRdb to in-frame sequences with V and J called. These copies leave out some clones; in studies compared against another copy, an unresolved V gene accounts for under half, and the cause of the remainder is not known. The V and J calls and clone size are taken from that table; D and trimming were inferred from the DNA. This sample has hundreds of thousands of clones in its table, and 95% to 97% of those were observed once. The top ten hold about 0.054% of the sample.

Donors were healthy HIV-negative adults with no recently reported acute infections or vaccinations. All donors were Caucasian adults living in Nashville, Tennessee, USA. Magnetic negative selection was used to enrich CD4+ T cells, after which naive cells were positively selected on CD45RA and the negative fraction became the memory subset. Blood was collected by leukapheresis, and PBMCs were isolated by Ficoll-Histopaque density gradient centrifugation and then cryopreserved in liquid nitrogen vapor phase. Analytical flow cytometry was used to check the purity and quantity of every magnetically sorted T cell population. Each sorted fraction had its genomic DNA isolated and then quantified by UV absorbance on a Nanodrop 2000c. The sample was naive CD4+ T cells sorted from blood. What this sample's cell subset or site label stands for: CD45RA+ positively selected. This clonotype originated in a woman aged 30 to 39 in good health.

The CDR3 here reads CASSSLVLSPYEQYF. In nucleotides, the sequence is TGTGCCAGCAGCTCTCTAGTGCTCAGTCCCTACGAGCAGTACTTC. This sequence uses TRBV7-2 and TRBJ2-7; no D gene call is confident. CDR1 and CDR2, per the germline V gene, are SGHTA and FQGNSA. The junction shows trimming of 4 bases on V and 2 bases on J, plus 15 bases between the germline ends. Its CDR3 holds 15 amino acids, cysteine through phenylalanine. Here the CDR3 DNA is all that survives: 45 bases in frame from base 1.